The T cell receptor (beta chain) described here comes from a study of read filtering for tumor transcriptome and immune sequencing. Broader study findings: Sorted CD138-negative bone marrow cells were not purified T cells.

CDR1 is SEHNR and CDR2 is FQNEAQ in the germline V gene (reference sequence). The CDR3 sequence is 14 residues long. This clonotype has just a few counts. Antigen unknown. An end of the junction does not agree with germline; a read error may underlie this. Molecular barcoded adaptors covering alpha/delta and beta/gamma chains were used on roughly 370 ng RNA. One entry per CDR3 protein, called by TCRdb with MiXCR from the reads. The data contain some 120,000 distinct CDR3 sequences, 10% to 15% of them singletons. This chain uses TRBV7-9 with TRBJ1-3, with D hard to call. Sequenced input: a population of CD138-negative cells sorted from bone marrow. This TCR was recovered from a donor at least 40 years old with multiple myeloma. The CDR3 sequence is CASGLASSGNTIYF. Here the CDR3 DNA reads TGTGCCAGCGGCTTAGCCAGCTCTGGAAACACCATATATTTT.